Below are 6 T cell receptor beta chains sequenced from a single sample in a study of PD-L1 blockade in urothelial cancer. Measured with immunoSEQ multiplex PCR; TCRdb has only the in-frame clones, and not every one. Of 90,000 to 100,000 clones in the sample, 85% to 90% were seen once. Described time point: pretreatment peripheral blood. The source material was PBMCs, sampled around atezolizumab (anti-PD-L1) treatment. These receptors were taken from a man aged 60 to 69 with urothelial cancer.

The CDR3: CASSNRHGTDTQYF. Written as DNA, the CDR3 is TGTGCCAGTAGTAACCGACACGGCACAGATACGCAGTATTTT. The chain combines TRBV19 with TRBJ2-3, with unresolved D. The germline CDR1 and CDR2 sequences are LNHDA and SQIVND (reference sequence). V shed 4 bases and J shed 1 base, with 9 bases lying between them. The length of the CDR3 is 14 residues.

The sample holds one count of this clone. The chain has TRBV5-6 and TRBJ2-6; 7 nucleotides agree with TRBD1. CDR3 length equals 18 residues. Germline V gene sequence: CDR1 SGHDT, CDR2 YYEEEE. Trimming took 4 bases from V and 4 from J; bases not matched to a gene: 14. CDR3 sequence reads: CASSRPRQGVPGANVLTF. The DNA of the CDR3 is TGTGCCAGCAGCCGACCCCGGCAGGGGGTTCCCGGGGCCAACGTCCTGACTTTC.

The rearrangement uses TRBV28 and TRBJ1-4; unclear D gene. The CDR3 consists of 14 residues. With 3 bases removed from V and 4 bases from J, the gap between germline ends came to 9 bases. Germline V CDR1 and CDR2: MDHEN, SYDVKM. The CDR3 region is CASSLITYNEKLFF. CDR3 sequence (DNA): TGTGCCAGCAGTTTGATAACCTATAATGAAAAACTGTTTTTT.

This chain joins TRBV5-1 and TRBJ2-5; perhaps TRBD1 as D (5 bases). The V end lost 3 bases, the J end lost 4 bases, and 10 bases lay between the germline ends. The CDR3 runs 13 residues. Looked up from germline, CDR1 is SGHRS and CDR2 is YFSETQ. In nucleotides, the CDR3 is TGCGCCAGCAGCTCGACAGTGGGAGAGACCCAGTACTTC. Translating gives CASSSTVGETQYF.

The rearrangement joins TRBV7-3 to TRBJ2-7, with D perhaps matching TRBD2 (6 bases). V lost 5 bases, J lost 1 base, and 12 bases lay in between. The CDR3 loop spans 14 amino acids. Germline V gene sequence: CDR1 SGHTA, CDR2 FQGTGA. CDR3 amino acids: CASSPSRGSYEQYF. As DNA, the CDR3 is TGTGCCAGCAGCCCAAGCCGGGGGTCCTACGAGCAGTACTTC.

This clone was seen just once. V and J are TRBV7-2 and TRBJ2-7; 10 nucleotides agree with TRBD2. The CDR3 loop spans 15 amino acids. V was clipped by 3 bases and J by 4 bases; unmatched bases: 6. Germline CDR1 is SGHTA and CDR2 is FQGNSA. This CDR3 is CASSFSTSGDYEQYF. DNA for the CDR3: TGTGCCAGCAGCTTCAGCACTAGCGGGGATTACGAGCAGTACTTC.